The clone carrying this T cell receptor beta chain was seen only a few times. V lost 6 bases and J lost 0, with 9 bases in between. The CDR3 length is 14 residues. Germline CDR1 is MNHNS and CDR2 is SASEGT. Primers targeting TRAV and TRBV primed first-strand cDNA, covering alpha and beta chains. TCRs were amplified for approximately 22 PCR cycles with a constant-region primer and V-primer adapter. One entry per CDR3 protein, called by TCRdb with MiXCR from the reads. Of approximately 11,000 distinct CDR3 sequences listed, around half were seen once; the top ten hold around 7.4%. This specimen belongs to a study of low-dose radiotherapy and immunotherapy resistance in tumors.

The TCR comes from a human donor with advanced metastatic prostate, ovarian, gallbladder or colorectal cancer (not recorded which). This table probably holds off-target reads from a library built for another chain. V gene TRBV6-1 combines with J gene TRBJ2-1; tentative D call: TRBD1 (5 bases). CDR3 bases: TGTGCCAGCAGAGGACATTCCTCCTACAATGAGCAGTTCTTC. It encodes CASRGHSSYNEQFF.